The clone carrying this T cell receptor (beta chain) showed up just a few times. This sample was included in a study of post-analysis software for immune sequencing data. Unique molecular identifiers had been added to the TCR beta cDNA libraries. MiXCR, applied by TCRdb to the PCR reads, yields one record per CDR3 protein. The sample lists about 820,000 distinct CDR3 sequences, about 53% occurring once. The sample was blood. The receptor's source is a girl under 18 with multiple sclerosis.

CDR3 protein: CATSTSGRAPYNEQFF. The CDR3 DNA sequence: TGTGCCACCAGCACTAGCGGGAGGGCACCCTACAATGAGCAGTTCTTC. The rearrangement joins TRBV15 to TRBJ2-1; 12 bases line up with TRBD2. V shed 4 bases, J shed 2 bases, and the junction held 3 bases outside the gene matches. This CDR3 comprises 16 residues. CDR1 is LNHNV, CDR2 YYDKDF, per germline (reference sequence).